This entry is about one TCR beta chain. The record originates from a study of blood T cell repertoires in COVID-19. Turning to the study itself: Collection of acute and convalescent COVID-19 samples took place in the United States, Italy and Spain. The analysed material was cDNA or gDNA that came from T cells, B-cell-depleted T cells, or PBMCs.

The method was immunoSEQ multiplex PCR; TCRdb's version includes in-frame clones alone and lacks a portion of them. The sample holds 200,000 to 250,000 clones, roughly nine tenths seen once. J was trimmed by 7 bases and V by 3 bases; bases with no gene match: 7. The CDR3 extends over 15 amino acids. CDR1 SGDLS and CDR2 YYNGEE come from the germline V gene. The rearrangement uses TRBV9 and TRBJ1-6, with 7 bases aligning to TRBD1. Sequenced sample: PBMCs or T cells enriched from blood (not recorded which). This TCR came from a woman between 50 and 59 years old in a cohort exposed to, infected with or recovered from COVID-19 (not recorded which). CDR3 amino acids: CASSAFQGGNSPLHF. The CDR3 bases are TGTGCCAGCAGCGCTTTCCAGGGGGGAAATTCACCCCTCCACTTT.